Many counts were recorded for the clone carrying this T cell receptor (beta chain). Its target is unknown. Unique molecular identifier tags were affixed to discrete cDNA molecules. Each CDR3 protein is one row after TCRdb ran MiXCR on the 5' RACE reads. Among about 60,000 distinct CDR3 sequences listed, around 12% were seen once. This sample is part of a study of early T cells in non-severe SARS-CoV-2 infection. Looking at the study overall: Chains were not paired, and sequencing was done on bulk RNA from unsorted whole blood. Study-level points and caveats: Private and CD4 specificities were missed by VDJdb matching, which favored anti-spike CD8 responses.

CDR1 LGHNT and CDR2 FRNRAP come from the germline V gene. Trimming removed 2 bases from V and 8 bases from J; junction bases left unmatched: 9. CDR3 length equals 17 residues. The chain joins TRBV12-5 to TRBJ2-2; 12 bases line up with TRBD2. This receptor was obtained from an adult who was a healthcare worker with PCR-confirmed SARS-CoV-2 infection or an uninfected control (not recorded which). Sequencing was performed on whole blood. CDR3 DNA: TGTGCTAGTGGTTTGTCACCGACTAGCGGGAGCCCGGGGGAGCTGTTTTTT. Residues: CASGLSPTSGSPGELFF.